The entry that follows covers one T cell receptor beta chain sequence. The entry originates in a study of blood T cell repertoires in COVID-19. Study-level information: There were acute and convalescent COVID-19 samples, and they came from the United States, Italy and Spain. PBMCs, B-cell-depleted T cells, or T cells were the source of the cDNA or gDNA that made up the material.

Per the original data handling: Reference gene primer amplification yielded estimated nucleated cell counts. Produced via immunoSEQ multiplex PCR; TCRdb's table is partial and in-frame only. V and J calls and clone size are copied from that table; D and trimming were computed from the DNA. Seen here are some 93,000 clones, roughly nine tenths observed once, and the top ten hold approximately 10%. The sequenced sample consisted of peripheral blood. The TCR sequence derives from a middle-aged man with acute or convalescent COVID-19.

The CDR3 DNA follows: TGTGCCAGCAGCTTAGCGACAGGGGCCTACGAGCAGTACTTC. This gives the protein CASSLATGAYEQYF. J is TRBJ2-7 and V is TRBV7-9; 8 nucleotides align to TRBD1. V was pared by 0 bases and J by 2 bases, with 0 bases of the junction left unmatched. Germline V gene sequence: CDR1 SEHNR, CDR2 FQNEAQ (reference sequence). The CDR3 totals 14 residues.